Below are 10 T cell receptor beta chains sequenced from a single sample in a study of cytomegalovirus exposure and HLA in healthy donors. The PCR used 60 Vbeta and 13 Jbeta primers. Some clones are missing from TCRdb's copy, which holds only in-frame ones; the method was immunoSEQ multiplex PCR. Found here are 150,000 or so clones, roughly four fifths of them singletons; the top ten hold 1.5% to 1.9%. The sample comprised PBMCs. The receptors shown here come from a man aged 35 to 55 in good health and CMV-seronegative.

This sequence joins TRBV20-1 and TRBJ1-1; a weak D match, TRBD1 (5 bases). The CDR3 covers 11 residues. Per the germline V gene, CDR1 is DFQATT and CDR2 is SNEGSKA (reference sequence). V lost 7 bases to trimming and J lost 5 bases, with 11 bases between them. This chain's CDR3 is CSGGSGTEAFF. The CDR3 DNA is TGCAGTGGGGGCAGCGGGACTGAAGCTTTCTTT.

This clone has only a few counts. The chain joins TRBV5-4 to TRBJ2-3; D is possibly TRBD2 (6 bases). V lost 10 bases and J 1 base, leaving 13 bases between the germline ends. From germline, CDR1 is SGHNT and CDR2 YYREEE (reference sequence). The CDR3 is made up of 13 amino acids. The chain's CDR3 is CAAGNSGTDTQYF. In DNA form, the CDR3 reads TGTGCCGCGGGGAACTCGGGCACAGATACGCAGTATTTT.

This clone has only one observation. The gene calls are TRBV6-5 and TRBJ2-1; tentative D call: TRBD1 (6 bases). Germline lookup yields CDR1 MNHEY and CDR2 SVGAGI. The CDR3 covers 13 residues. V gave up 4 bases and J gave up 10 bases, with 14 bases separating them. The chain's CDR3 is CASSWGPNEEQFF. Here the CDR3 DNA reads TGTGCCAGCAGTTGGGGGCCGAACGAAGAGCAGTTCTTC.

This CDR3 reads CASSVSPKREGWDTQYF. As DNA, the CDR3 is TGTGCCAGCAGCGTATCCCCCAAGCGGGAGGGGTGGGATACGCAGTATTTT. The genes are TRBV9 and TRBJ2-3, with 10 bases that match TRBD2. Losses at the gene ends were 1 base for V and 6 bases for J; bases not matched to a gene: 11. This CDR3 comprises 17 residues. Germline values: CDR1 SGDLS, CDR2 YYNGEE. Based on the CDR3 plus reference TRBV9 and TRBJ2-3, the full variable domain is DSGVTQTPKHLITATGQRVTLRCSPRSGDLSVYWYQQSLDQGLQFLIQYYNGEERAKGNILERFSAQQFPDLHSELNLSSLELGDSALYFCASSVSPKREGWDTQYFGPGTRLTVL.

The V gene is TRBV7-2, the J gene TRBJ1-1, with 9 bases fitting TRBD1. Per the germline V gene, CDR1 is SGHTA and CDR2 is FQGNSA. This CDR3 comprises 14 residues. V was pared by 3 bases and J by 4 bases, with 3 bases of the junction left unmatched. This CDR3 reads CASSLNRGPTEAFF. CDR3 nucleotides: TGTGCCAGCAGCTTGAACAGGGGGCCCACTGAAGCTTTCTTT.

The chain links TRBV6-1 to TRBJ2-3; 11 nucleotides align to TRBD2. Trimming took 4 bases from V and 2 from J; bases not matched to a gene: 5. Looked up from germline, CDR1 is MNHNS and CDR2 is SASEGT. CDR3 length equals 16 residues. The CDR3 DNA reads TGTGCCAGCAGTGGTACGGGACTAGCGGCCACAGATACGCAGTATTTT. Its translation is CASSGTGLAATDTQYF.

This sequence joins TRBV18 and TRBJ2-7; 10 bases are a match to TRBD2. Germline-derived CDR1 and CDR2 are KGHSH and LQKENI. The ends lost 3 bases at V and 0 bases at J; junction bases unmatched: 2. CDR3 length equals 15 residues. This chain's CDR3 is CASSPSGGSSYEQYF. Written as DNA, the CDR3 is TGTGCCAGCTCACCTAGCGGGGGGAGCTCCTACGAGCAGTACTTC.

The CDR3 loop reads CASSQASGSLTGELFF. The CDR3 region has the DNA TGTGCCAGCAGCCAAGCTAGCGGGAGTCTCACCGGGGAGCTGTTTTTT. The chain carries TRBV4-2 and TRBJ2-2; 10 nucleotides match TRBD2. Germline CDR1 and CDR2: LGHNA and YNFKEQ. The CDR3 totals 16 residues. With V trimmed by 1 base and J by 4 bases, 3 bases remained unmatched.

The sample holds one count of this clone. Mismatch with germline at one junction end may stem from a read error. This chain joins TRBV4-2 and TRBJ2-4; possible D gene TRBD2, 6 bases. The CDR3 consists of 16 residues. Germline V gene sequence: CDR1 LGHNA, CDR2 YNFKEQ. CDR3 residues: CASSQERDLAKNSQYF. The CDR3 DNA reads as TGTGCCAGCAGCCAAGAGCGGGATCTAGCCAAAAACAGTCAGTACTTC.

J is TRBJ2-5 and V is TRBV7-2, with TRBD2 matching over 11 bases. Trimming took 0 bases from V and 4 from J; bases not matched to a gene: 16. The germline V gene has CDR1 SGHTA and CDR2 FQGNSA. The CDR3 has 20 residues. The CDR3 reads CASSLALRFLAGGPGETQYF. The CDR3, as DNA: TGTGCCAGCAGCTTAGCTCTCCGTTTTTTAGCGGGAGGGCCGGGAGAGACCCAGTACTTC. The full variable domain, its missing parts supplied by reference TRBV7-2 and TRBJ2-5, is GAGVSQSPSNKVTEKGKDVELRCDPISGHTALYWYRQSLGQGLEFLIYFQGNSAPDKSGLPSDRFSAERTGGSVSTLTIQRTQQEDSAVYLCASSLALRFLAGGPGETQYFGPGTRLLVL.